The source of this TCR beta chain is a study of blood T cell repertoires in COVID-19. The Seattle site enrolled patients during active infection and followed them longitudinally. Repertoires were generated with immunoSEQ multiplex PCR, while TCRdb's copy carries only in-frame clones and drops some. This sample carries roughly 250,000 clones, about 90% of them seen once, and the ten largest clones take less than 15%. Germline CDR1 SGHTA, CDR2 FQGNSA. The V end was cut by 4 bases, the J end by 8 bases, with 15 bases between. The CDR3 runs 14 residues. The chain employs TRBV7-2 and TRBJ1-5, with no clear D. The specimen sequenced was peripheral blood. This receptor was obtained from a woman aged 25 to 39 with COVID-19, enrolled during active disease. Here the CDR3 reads CASSSLPGVEPQHF. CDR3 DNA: TGTGCCAGCAGCTCGCTACCGGGAGTGGAGCCCCAGCATTTT.